This note documents a single T cell receptor beta chain sequence. Its antigen is unidentified. TCRdb re-analysed the 5' RACE reads in MiXCR, keeping a single row per CDR3 protein. The table shows some 150,000 distinct CDR3 sequences, with roughly 44% occurring only once. This specimen belongs to a study of CD8 T cells in ankylosing spondylitis. General observations from the study: Disease-linked clones were CD8+ and relatively rare in peripheral blood. The authors reported significant enrichment of disease-linked clones in matched ankylosing spondylitis synovial fluid.

Trimming pared 4 bases from V and 0 bases from J, leaving 17 bases between. The CDR3 totals 17 residues. Per germline, CDR1 SGHTA and CDR2 FQGNSA. The chain uses TRBV7-2 and TRBJ2-3; D is possibly TRBD2 (7 bases). The sequencing input was synovial fluid, either unsorted or a sorted T cell fraction (not recorded which). This clonotype was sampled from a male donor with ankylosing spondylitis. CDR3 protein: CASSSTGSGTSTDTQYF. CDR3 in DNA: TGTGCCAGCAGCTCCACAGGGAGCGGGACAAGCACAGATACGCAGTATTTT. Full variable domain (outside the CDR3, taken from reference TRBV7-2 and TRBJ2-3): GAGVSQSPSNKVTEKGKDVELRCDPISGHTALYWYRQSLGQGLEFLIYFQGNSAPDKSGLPSDRFSAERTGGSVSTLTIQRTQQEDSAVYLCASSSTGSGTSTDTQYFGPGTRLTVL.